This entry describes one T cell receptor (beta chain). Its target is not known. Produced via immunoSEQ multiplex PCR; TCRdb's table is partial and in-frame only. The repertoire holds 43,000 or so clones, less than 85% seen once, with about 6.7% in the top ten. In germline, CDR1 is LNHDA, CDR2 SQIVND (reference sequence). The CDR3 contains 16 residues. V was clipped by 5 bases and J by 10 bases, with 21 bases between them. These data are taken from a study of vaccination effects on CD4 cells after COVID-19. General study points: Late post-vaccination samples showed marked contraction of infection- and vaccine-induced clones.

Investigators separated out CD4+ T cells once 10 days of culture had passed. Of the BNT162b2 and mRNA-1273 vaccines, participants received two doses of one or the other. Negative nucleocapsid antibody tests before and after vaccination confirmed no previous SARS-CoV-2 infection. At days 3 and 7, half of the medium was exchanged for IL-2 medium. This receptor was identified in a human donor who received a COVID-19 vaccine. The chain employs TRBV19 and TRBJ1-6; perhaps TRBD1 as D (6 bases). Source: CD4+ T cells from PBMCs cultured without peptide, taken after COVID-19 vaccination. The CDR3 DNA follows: TGTGCCAGTAGTGCCATCAACTTACAGGGTGGCTCACCCCTCCACTTT. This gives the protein CASSAINLQGGSPLHF. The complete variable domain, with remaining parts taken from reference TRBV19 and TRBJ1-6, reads DGGITQSPKYLFRKEGQNVTLSCEQNLNHDAMYWYRQDPGQGLRLIYYSQIVNDFQKGDIAEGYSVSREKKESFPLTVTSAQKNPTAFYLCASSAINLQGGSPLHFGNGTRLTVT.